The 20 T cell receptor beta chains below come from one sample, sequenced in a study of CD8 T cells in ankylosing spondylitis. Study-level results: Blood from ankylosing spondylitis patients appeared to carry a characteristic roughly 8-variant TCR beta motif.

A single record per CDR3 protein comes from TCRdb applying MiXCR to the 5' RACE reads. The sample shows 450,000 to 550,000 distinct CDR3 sequences, about 5.7% of them seen only once. The antigens for these receptors are not known. Material for sequencing was blood, either unsorted or a sorted T cell fraction (not recorded which). The receptors shown here come from a male donor with ankylosing spondylitis.

This clonotype was picked up many times. The rearrangement uses TRBV29-1 and TRBJ1-5, with D uncertain. The CDR3 contains 12 residues. Germline V gene data show CDR1 as SQVTM and CDR2 as ANQGSEA. The V end was cut by 5 bases, the J end by 4 bases, with 9 bases between. The CDR3 bases are TGCAGCGTTCGGACTTCGAATCAGCCCCAGCATTTT. This encodes CSVRTSNQPQHF. Combining the CDR3 with reference TRBV29-1 and TRBJ1-5 gives the whole variable domain SAVISQKPSRDICQRGTSLTIQCQVDSQVTMMFWYRQQPGQSLTLIATANQGSEATYESGFVIDKFPISRPNLTFSTLTVSNMSPEDSSIYLCSVRTSNQPQHFGDGTRLSIL.

This clonotype was seen repeatedly, ten times or more. V usage is TRBV20-1 and J usage is TRBJ2-7; D unclear. The CDR3 totals 13 residues. The V gene's germline CDR1 is DFQATT and CDR2 SNEGSKA (reference sequence). V was pared by 1 base and J by 0 bases, with 7 bases between. In nucleotides, the CDR3 is TGCAGTGCTAGAGGGCAAAGCTCCTACGAGCAGTACTTC. Its protein product is CSARGQSSYEQYF.

This clonotype showed up just a few times. The chain is built from TRBV7-9 and TRBJ2-3; TRBD2 matches 12 bases. The CDR3 sequence is 17 residues long. CDR1 SEHNR and CDR2 FQNEAQ come from the germline V gene (reference sequence). The ends lost 1 base at V and 4 bases at J; junction bases unmatched: 6. The CDR3 DNA reads as TGTGCCAGCAGCTTAGAGGCTAGCGGGAGGGTCCCAGATACGCAGTATTTT. Translated, it gives CASSLEASGRVPDTQYF.

Details on this clonotype: This may be a read error, as it is one base from a much larger clone. The genes are TRBV6-1 and TRBJ2-7, with 9 bases identical to TRBD1. This CDR3 is 16 amino acids long. Germline CDR1 and CDR2: MNHNS and SASEGT. The CDR3 protein is CASRLKGQGFTYGQYF. Here the CDR3 DNA reads TGTGCCAGCAGACTCAAAGGACAGGGGTTCACCTACGGGCAGTACTTC.

This clonotype was observed a single time. It may be a read error: a sequence one base away is much more abundant. The chain joins TRBV28 to TRBJ2-2, with D hard to call. The CDR3 consists of 13 residues. Germline V gene lookup returns CDR1 MDHEN and CDR2 SYDVKM. The V end lost 2 bases, the J end lost 3 bases, and 4 bases lay between the germline ends. The CDR3 DNA follows: TGTGCCAGCAGTTTACCTTACACCGGGGAGCTGTTTTTT. Translation gives CASSLPYTGELFF.

The chain is built from TRBV27 and TRBJ1-1; no definite D call. This CDR3 spans 16 amino acids. The germline CDR1 and CDR2 sequences are MNHEY and SMNVEV (reference sequence). Trimming cost V 6 bases and J 3 bases, with 20 bases left between them. Here the CDR3 reads CASSRIGPSSDTEAFF. For the CDR3, the DNA is TGTGCCAGCAGCAGGATCGGGCCATCCTCGGACACTGAAGCTTTCTTT.

This clonotype was counted ten times or more. The chain is built from TRBV20-1 and TRBJ1-5, with D perhaps matching TRBD1 (5 bases). The V gene lost 2 bases and the J gene lost 5 bases, with 10 bases spanning the gap. Germline CDR1 and CDR2: DFQATT and SNEGSKA (reference sequence). This CDR3 is 13 amino acids long. CDR3 residues: CSARRDGDQPQHF. In DNA, the CDR3 is TGCAGTGCTAGACGGGACGGAGATCAGCCCCAGCATTTT.

This clonotype was detected only a few times. The rearrangement uses TRBV7-3 and TRBJ1-1; weak D call: TRBD1 (6 bases). This CDR3 region has 17 residues. V was cut by 5 bases and J by 1 base, with 20 bases left in between. The germline V gene has CDR1 SGHTA and CDR2 FQGTGA. DNA of the CDR3: TGTGCCAGCAGCCCTAGACAGGAGATTTTGGGGAACACTGAAGCTTTCTTT. Translated, it gives CASSPRQEILGNTEAFF.

Many counts were recorded for this clonotype. The chain uses TRBV28 and TRBJ1-5, with 7 bases fitting TRBD1. Germline CDR1 reads MDHEN; CDR2 reads SYDVKM. The CDR3 has 19 amino acids. Trimming took 6 bases from V and 0 from J; bases not matched to a gene: 17. The CDR3 sequence is CASRALPGQRVYSNQPQHF. The CDR3 DNA follows: TGTGCCAGCAGAGCACTCCCGGGACAGAGGGTTTATAGCAATCAGCCCCAGCATTTT.

The chain couples TRBV20-1 to TRBJ2-2; D gene unclear. CDR1 and CDR2 (germline): DFQATT, SNEGSKA (reference sequence). V lost 0 bases and J 4 bases, leaving 12 bases between the germline ends. This CDR3 has 15 residues. CDR3 coding DNA: TGCAGTGCTAGAGATTCGCAGACTTCCACCGGGGAGCTGTTTTTT. This codes for CSARDSQTSTGELFF.

With regard to this clonotype: A much larger clonotype is one base distant, so this may be a read error. The chain links TRBV5-6 to TRBJ2-1; D is undetermined. Per the germline V gene, CDR1 is SGHDT and CDR2 is YYEEEE. The CDR3 is 15 amino acids. In DNA form, the CDR3 reads TGTGCCAGCGGCTTACAAGGGCTATCCTACAATGAGCAGTTCTTC. Translation: CASGLQGLSYNEQFF. The full variable domain, completed using reference TRBV5-6 and TRBJ2-1, is DAGVTQSPTHLIKTRGQQVTLRCSPKSGHDTVSWYQQALGQGPQFIFQYYEEEERQRGNFPDRFSGHQFPNYSSELNVNALLLGDSALYLCASGLQGLSYNEQFFGPGTRLTVL.

This clonotype occurred many times. V usage is TRBV29-1 and J usage is TRBJ2-3; a possible D gene is TRBD1 (6 bases). Germline V CDR1 and CDR2: SQVTM, ANQGSEA. V was trimmed by 7 bases and J by 6 bases, leaving 11 bases between them. This CDR3 has 11 residues. This CDR3 is CSAQGGDTQYF. The CDR3 DNA is TGCAGCGCACAGGGTGGCGATACGCAGTATTTT.

This clonotype was detected many times. This chain connects TRBV11-2 to TRBJ1-1; 7 bases fit TRBD1. This CDR3 region has 13 residues. V lost 5 bases to trimming and J lost 4 bases; unmatched junction nucleotides: 4. CDR1 and CDR2 (germline): SGHAT, FQNNGV. The CDR3 DNA follows: TGTGCCAGCAGCCCAGGGACAGTCACTGAAGCTTTCTTT. Encoded protein: CASSPGTVTEAFF.

This clonotype was recorded at least ten times. V is TRBV20-1 and J is TRBJ1-6; D is unresolved. Trimming pared 0 bases from V and 0 bases from J, leaving 15 bases between. The CDR3 has 18 amino acids. CDR1 DFQATT and CDR2 SNEGSKA come from the germline V gene (reference sequence). CDR3 sequence (DNA): TGCAGTGCTAGAGATTCTGGCCAGACGAGCTCCTATAATTCACCCCTCCACTTT. It translates to CSARDSGQTSSYNSPLHF.

The sample holds many counts of this clonotype. The CDR3 DNA sequence: TGTGCCAGCAGTATTGGACGGGGATTCCAAGAGACCCAGTACTTC. This encodes CASSIGRGFQETQYF. This sequence joins TRBV28 and TRBJ2-5; D is possibly TRBD2 (5 bases). The CDR3 sequence is 15 residues long. Germline V lookup: CDR1 MDHEN, CDR2 SYDVKM. Trimming removed 5 bases at V and 1 base at J, with 14 bases between. The full variable domain, in which reference TRBV28 and TRBJ2-5 provide the parts outside the CDR3, is DVKVTQSSRYLVKRTGEKVFLECVQDMDHENMFWYRQDPGLGLRLIYFSYDVKMKEKGDIPEGYSVSREKKERFSLILESASTNQTSMYLCASSIGRGFQETQYFGPGTRLLVL.

On this clonotype: Possible read error: a much larger clone is one base away. The chain combines TRBV4-1 with TRBJ1-3, with unresolved D. From germline, CDR1 is MGHRA and CDR2 YSYEKL. The CDR3 is made up of 16 amino acids. CDR3 in DNA: TGCACCAGCAGCCAAGGGAGGTTTCCCTCTGGAAACACCATATATTTT. Protein: CTSSQGRFPSGNTIYF.

This clonotype has a handful of counts. V is TRBV6-1 and J is TRBJ2-2, with D perhaps matching TRBD2 (6 bases). V lost 6 bases, J lost 6 bases, and 20 bases lay in between. Germline CDR1 MNHNS, CDR2 SASEGT. This CDR3 is built from 16 residues. Written as DNA, the CDR3 is TGTGCCAGCAGGACCGGGAGACACGATCGGGCCGGGGAGCTGTTTTTT. It codes for CASRTGRHDRAGELFF.

This clonotype was recorded at least ten times. The genes are TRBV6-1 and TRBJ2-2; no definite D call. Germline V gives CDR1 MNHNS, CDR2 SASEGT. The V end was cut by 1 base, the J end by 5 bases, with 8 bases between. The CDR3 length is 14 residues. As DNA, the CDR3 is TGTGCCAGCAGTGAAGGTCCCATTACCGGGGAGCTGTTTTTT. This gives the protein CASSEGPITGELFF.

This clonotype was recorded at least ten times. The chain combines TRBV12-5 with TRBJ2-3; 7 nucleotides line up with TRBD1. The V segment lost 6 bases and the J segment 4 bases; nucleotides outside the gene matches: 13. This CDR3 comprises 16 residues. Looked up from germline, CDR1 is LGHNT and CDR2 is FRNRAP. This chain's CDR3 is CASGRGTEGAADTQYF. CDR3 coding DNA: TGTGCTAGTGGCCGAGGGACAGAAGGCGCCGCAGATACGCAGTATTTT.

This clonotype was observed many times. For the CDR3, the DNA is TGCAGCGTTGAAGAGGGACTAGCGGCCTCCTACAATGAGCAGTTCTTC. Its translation: CSVEEGLAASYNEQFF. The chain has TRBV29-1 and TRBJ2-1; 11 bases are a match to TRBD2. In germline, CDR1 is SQVTM, CDR2 ANQGSEA. CDR3 length: 16 amino acids. V was clipped by 0 bases and J by 0 bases; unmatched bases: 1.